The 25 T cell receptor beta chains below all came from one sample that was sequenced in a study of Ad26.COV2.S vaccination and SARS-CoV-2 variants. Treatment: roughly 19 received Ad26.COV2.S at low or high dose, single or two shots; about 5 received placebo; per-sample allocation not given. All samples were drawn on day 63, counting from the first vaccine or placebo injection. This table comes from immunoSEQ multiplex PCR, and its TCRdb copy is limited to in-frame clones, with some not included. The table has 410,000 or so clones, about 93% seen once. The sequences come from peripheral blood, collected in a trial of Ad26.COV2.S vaccine versus placebo. All receptors come from a person aged 18-60 years who received the Ad26.COV2.S COVID-19 vaccine or a placebo.

The chain combines TRBV27 with TRBJ2-3, with a tentative D call TRBD1 (6 bases). The length of the CDR3 is 16 residues. Germline loops: CDR1 MNHEY, CDR2 SMNVEV (reference sequence). With 6 bases removed from V and 2 bases from J, the gap between germline ends came to 18 bases. The CDR3 bases are TGTGCCAGCAGCCAGAACAGGGTGGTGCACACAGATACGCAGTATTTT. This gives the protein CASSQNRVVHTDTQYF.

The DNA for the CDR3 is TGCGCCAGCAGCCAAGATGCTGGACAGTACGAGCAGTACTTC. Its protein is CASSQDAGQYEQYF. This chain links TRBV4-3 with TRBJ2-7; the D gene is possibly TRBD1 (6 bases). The germline V and J ends were trimmed by 0 bases and 4 bases, with 10 bases remaining between them. Germline-derived CDR1 and CDR2 are LGHNA and YSLEER. The CDR3 is 14 residues long.

The sample holds one count of this clone. The V gene is TRBV9, the J gene TRBJ2-2; the D call may be TRBD1 or TRBD2 (5 bases each). This CDR3 comprises 16 residues. Trimming removed 4 bases from V and 13 bases from J, with 26 bases in between. Germline CDR1 is SGDLS and CDR2 is YYNGEE. The CDR3 DNA sequence: TGTGCCAGCAGCCCCTCCCTCCGGGACCCCGAGATGGGGCTGTTTTTT. Translating gives CASSPSLRDPEMGLFF.

The chain links TRBV28 to TRBJ2-7; the match to TRBD2 covers 12 bases. With V trimmed by 5 bases and J by 0 bases, 8 bases remained unmatched. This CDR3 is built from 17 residues. Germline-derived CDR1 and CDR2 are MDHEN and SYDVKM. The CDR3 sequence is CASSLNRTSGDSYEQYF. CDR3 nucleotide sequence: TGTGCCAGCAGTCTGAACCGGACTAGCGGGGACTCCTACGAGCAGTACTTC.

The rearrangement uses TRBV4-1 and TRBJ2-5; tentatively, D is TRBD1 (6 bases). The CDR3 extends over 15 amino acids. Trimming took off 1 base at V and 4 bases at J, with 13 bases between the two ends. The V gene's germline CDR1 is MGHRA and CDR2 YSYEKL. For the CDR3, the DNA is TGCGCCAGCAGCCAAGGCGTCGTACAGGGAGAGACCCAGTACTTC. Protein product: CASSQGVVQGETQYF.

This rearrangement joins TRBV5-1 to TRBJ1-6; D unclear. Germline V gene lookup returns CDR1 SGHRS and CDR2 YFSETQ. V was pared by 4 bases and J by 6 bases, with 11 bases between. The CDR3 consists of 14 residues. The CDR3 DNA follows: TGCGCCAGCAGCCCGCGGTCACTTAATTCACCCCTCCACTTT. It yields the protein CASSPRSLNSPLHF.

The V call is TRBV18, the J call TRBJ2-3; possibly TRBD2 for D (5 bases). The V and J ends lost 6 bases and 0 bases respectively, with 10 bases between them. The CDR3 has 14 residues. Germline CDR1 KGHSH, CDR2 LQKENI. The CDR3 nucleotides are TGTGCCAGCTCTTGGACTGGAAGCACAGATACGCAGTATTTT. Protein sequence: CASSWTGSTDTQYF.

The V and J genes are TRBV2 and TRBJ1-4, with TRBD1 as a possible D gene (6 bases). The length of the CDR3 is 15 residues. CDR1 and CDR2 from the germline V gene are SNHLY and FYNNEI. The V end lost 2 bases, the J end lost 10 bases, and 17 bases lay between the germline ends. The DNA for the CDR3 is TGTGCCAGCAGTGAAATGCGGCAGGGGTTAGGAAAACTGTTTTTT. Translation gives CASSEMRQGLGKLFF.

The chain links TRBV18 to TRBJ2-5; D unresolved. CDR3 length: 14 amino acids. V gave up 5 bases and J gave up 1 base, with 11 bases separating them. CDR1 and CDR2 from the germline V gene are KGHSH and LQKENI. The CDR3 region is CASSGMGIQETQYF. The DNA for the CDR3 is TGTGCCAGCTCAGGAATGGGGATCCAAGAGACCCAGTACTTC.

The chain recombines TRBV11-2 with TRBJ2-1; 8 bases are shared with TRBD2. Germline loops: CDR1 SGHAT, CDR2 FQNNGV. Trimming at V came to 1 base and at J to 5 bases, leaving 7 bases not matched to a gene. The CDR3 has 16 amino acids. This CDR3 reads CASSLVREGQNNEQFF. The CDR3 nucleotides are TGTGCCAGCAGCTTAGTTCGGGAGGGCCAAAACAATGAGCAGTTCTTC.

The chain couples TRBV9 to TRBJ2-3; 8 positions agree with TRBD2. Germline CDR1 reads SGDLS; CDR2 reads YYNGEE. CDR3 length: 16 amino acids. Losses at the gene ends were 1 base for V and 0 bases for J; bases not matched to a gene: 4. DNA for the CDR3: TGTGCCAGCAGCGTATCCGGGAGGGCGAGCACAGATACGCAGTATTTT. Encoded protein: CASSVSGRASTDTQYF.

J is TRBJ2-7 and V is TRBV30; D may be TRBD1 (5 bases). V lost 0 bases and J lost 2, with 8 bases in between. This CDR3 contains 13 residues. CDR1 is GTSNPN, CDR2 SVGIG, per germline (reference sequence). The CDR3 region is CAWSVVGAYEQYF. The CDR3 bases are TGTGCCTGGAGTGTCGTAGGGGCCTACGAGCAGTACTTC.

This chain connects TRBV19 to TRBJ2-7; possibly TRBD1 for D (5 bases). The ends were cut back, 5 bases at V and 2 bases at J, with 10 bases in the middle. CDR3 size: 13 residues. The germline gives CDR1 LNHDA, CDR2 SQIVND (reference sequence). The CDR3 DNA reads TGTGCCAGTAGTCAGGGCAGGCCCTACGAGCAGTACTTC. Translation gives CASSQGRPYEQYF.

Written as DNA, the CDR3 is TGTGCCAGCAGCCCCAAGCTTGAGGACACAGATACGCAGTATTTT. It translates to CASSPKLEDTDTQYF. The chain carries TRBV11-2 and TRBJ2-3; D ambiguous. Trimming left V 5 bases short and J 2 bases short, with 14 bases between. Germline V gene lookup returns CDR1 SGHAT and CDR2 FQNNGV. The CDR3 contains 15 residues.

As regards this clone: This sample also contains other DNA sequences that code for the same CDR3. The rearrangement links TRBV7-3 to TRBJ2-7, with TRBD2 matching 12 bases. Germline CDR1 is SGHTA and CDR2 is FQGTGA. The ends lost 5 bases at V and 5 bases at J; junction bases unmatched: 7. The CDR3 covers 15 residues. This chain's CDR3 is CASSPLAGGPHEQYF. CDR3 bases: TGTGCCAGCAGCCCCCTAGCGGGAGGGCCTCACGAGCAGTACTTC.

The J gene is TRBJ2-7, the V gene TRBV28; D unresolved. Trimming cost V 5 bases and J 5 bases, with 10 bases left between them. Germline V gene data show CDR1 as MDHEN and CDR2 as SYDVKM. CDR3 size: 12 residues. CDR3 DNA: TGTGCCAGCAGTCCCCAAGGCGACGAGCAGTACTTC. This translates into CASSPQGDEQYF.

CDR3 protein: CASSLWDREGKEEKLFF. The DNA for the CDR3 is TGTGCCAGCAGTTTGTGGGACAGGGAGGGGAAGGAGGAAAAACTGTTTTTT. The V call is TRBV28, the J call TRBJ1-4; 9 bases match TRBD1. The CDR3 is made up of 17 amino acids. Germline V gene sequence: CDR1 MDHEN, CDR2 SYDVKM. With V trimmed by 3 bases and J by 8 bases, 13 bases remained unmatched.

J is TRBJ2-1 and V is TRBV20-1; D uncertain. The CDR3 spans 11 residues. Deletions cut 5 bases from V and 9 bases from J, with 11 bases between. Germline lookup yields CDR1 DFQATT and CDR2 SNEGSKA (reference sequence). This chain's CDR3 is CSAGSSAEQFF. CDR3 nucleotides: TGCAGTGCTGGTAGTTCGGCTGAGCAGTTCTTC.

This chain links TRBV4-1 with TRBJ2-5; 14 bases are shared with TRBD2. Trimming cost V 5 bases and J 2 bases; bases outside gene matches: 4. Germline-derived CDR1 and CDR2 are MGHRA and YSYEKL. The CDR3 consists of 16 residues. CDR3 DNA: TGCGCCAGCAGCAAAGGACTAGCGGGAGGACAAGAGACCCAGTACTTC. It translates to CASSKGLAGGQETQYF.

This rearrangement joins TRBV19 to TRBJ1-2, with a weak D call TRBD1 (5 bases). The CDR3 totals 13 residues. V gave up 8 bases and J gave up 7 bases, with 17 bases separating them. The germline V gene has CDR1 LNHDA and CDR2 SQIVND (reference sequence). CDR3 bases: TGTGCCAGTCAAGCCCCGGGACTAGGTGGCTACACCTTC. It codes for CASQAPGLGGYTF.

This chain joins TRBV19 and TRBJ2-1; TRBD2 matches 12 bases. V lost 3 bases to trimming and J lost 9 bases; unmatched junction nucleotides: 3. The CDR3 runs 14 residues. Germline CDR1 LNHDA, CDR2 SQIVND (reference sequence). CDR3 coding DNA: TGTGCCAGTAGTATTCCGGGACTAGCGGGTGAGCAGTTCTTC. Encoded protein: CASSIPGLAGEQFF.

The V gene is TRBV19, the J gene TRBJ1-1; D is perhaps TRBD1 (5 bases). There are 13 residues in the CDR3. V was pared by 10 bases and J by 2 bases, with 14 bases between. Germline V CDR1 and CDR2: LNHDA, SQIVND (reference sequence). DNA for the CDR3: TGTGCCACCAGGGCATTTGACAACACTGAAGCTTTCTTT. Residues: CATRAFDNTEAFF.

About this clone itself: Other DNA sequences in the sample encode the same CDR3. The chain couples TRBV3-1 (or the pseudogene TRBV3-2) to TRBJ1-3; D is uncertain. CDR3 size: 13 residues. Germline assignment: CDR1 LGHDT and CDR2 YNNKEL (reference sequence). Trimming cost V 4 bases and J 2 bases, with 6 bases left between them. The CDR3 loop is CASSPGPGNTIYF. CDR3 DNA: TGTGCCAGCAGCCCCGGGCCTGGAAACACCATATATTTT.

V is TRBV13 and J is TRBJ2-5; 8 bases are a match to TRBD2. The CDR3 runs 15 residues. Germline V gene sequence: CDR1 PRHDT, CDR2 FYEKMQ (reference sequence). The V and J ends lost 4 bases and 5 bases, in that order; junction bases with no gene match: 9. The CDR3: CASSSRGLGGETQYF. The CDR3 DNA reads as TGTGCCAGCAGCTCCCGGGGACTAGGAGGTGAGACCCAGTACTTC.

The rearrangement links TRBV4-1 to TRBJ2-1; maybe TRBD1 (5 bases). The CDR3 is 12 amino acids. Trimming pared 7 bases from V and 4 bases from J, leaving 8 bases between. Germline V lookup: CDR1 MGHRA, CDR2 YSYEKL. CDR3 protein: CASKGPYNEQFF. The CDR3 DNA follows: TGCGCCAGCAAGGGGCCGTACAATGAGCAGTTCTTC.